A single sample is the source of the 15 T cell receptor beta chains below, sequenced in a study of T cell responses to AZD1222 COVID-19 vaccine. Profiling relied on immunoSEQ multiplex PCR, and the TCRdb table lists in-frame clones only, not all of them. The table includes about 210,000 clones, around 94% detected once. The sample consisted of peripheral blood, taken on day 0 of AZD1222 vaccination. The receptors originated from an adult in good health.

V gene TRBV28 combines with J gene TRBJ1-2, with D perhaps matching TRBD1 (6 bases). CDR1 MDHEN and CDR2 SYDVKM come from the germline V gene. Trimming shortened V by 11 bases and J by 2 bases, and 9 bases separated the two germline ends. CDR3 length equals 11 residues. CDR3 in amino acids: CAATGNYGYTF. CDR3 sequence (DNA): TGTGCCGCCACAGGGAACTATGGCTACACCTTC.

This chain joins TRBV10-3 and TRBJ2-1; TRBD2 aligns across 15 bases. This CDR3 is built from 17 residues. The V segment lost 6 bases and the J segment 7 bases; nucleotides outside the gene matches: 10. Germline V gives CDR1 ENHRY, CDR2 SYGVKD. CDR3 DNA sequence: TGTGCCATCAGGGGACTAGCGGGGGGCTCGTCGGTGAATGAGCAGTTCTTC. Translating gives CAIRGLAGGSSVNEQFF.

The chain joins TRBV19 to TRBJ1-5, with D unresolved. The CDR3 runs 18 residues. Germline CDR1 is LNHDA and CDR2 is SQIVND (reference sequence). V lost 3 bases and J lost 0, with 18 bases in between. The CDR3 sequence: CASSIAGRTGFSNQPQHF. In DNA, the CDR3 is TGTGCCAGTAGTATTGCCGGACGGACGGGGTTTAGCAATCAGCCCCAGCATTTT.

The gene calls are TRBV14 and TRBJ1-2; tentatively, D is TRBD1 (6 bases). The CDR3 extends over 13 amino acids. Germline-derived CDR1 and CDR2 are SGHDN and FVKESK. V gave up 4 bases and J gave up 3 bases, with 9 bases separating them. In DNA form, the CDR3 reads TGTGCCAGCAGCCCGGACAGATACTATGGCTACACCTTC. Residues: CASSPDRYYGYTF. The entire variable domain, with the rest obtained from reference TRBV14 and TRBJ1-2, is as follows: EAGVTQFPSHSVIEKGQTVTLRCDPISGHDNLYWYRRVMGKEIKFLLHFVKESKQDESGMPNNRFLAERTGGTYSTLKVQPAELEDSGVYFCASSPDRYYGYTFGSGTRLTVV.

The V call is TRBV4-1, the J call TRBJ1-2, with 7 bases aligning to TRBD1. V shed 1 base and J 4 bases; nucleotides not matched to a gene: 6. The CDR3 totals 15 residues. The germline CDR1 and CDR2 sequences are MGHRA and YSYEKL. The CDR3 reads CASSQVGGTAYGYTF. In DNA, the CDR3 is TGCGCCAGCAGCCAAGTCGGTGGGACAGCCTATGGCTACACCTTC.

The chain employs TRBV4-1 and TRBJ1-3, with 9 bases identical to TRBD1. The J segment lost 6 bases and the V segment lost 2 bases, leaving 5 bases of the junction unmatched. CDR3 length equals 15 residues. CDR1 and CDR2 (germline): MGHRA, YSYEKL. CDR3 amino acids: CASSQQQGAVNTIYF. The CDR3 DNA is TGCGCCAGCAGCCAACAACAGGGGGCAGTAAACACCATATATTTT.

A note on this clone: Distinct nucleotide sequences in the sample also encode this CDR3. This rearrangement joins TRBV27 to TRBJ1-6, with D tentatively TRBD1 (6 bases). V was pared by 2 bases and J by 0 bases, with 8 bases between. This CDR3 spans 16 amino acids. Per germline, CDR1 MNHEY and CDR2 SMNVEV (reference sequence). The CDR3 here is CASSLRGSSYNSPLHF. The CDR3 DNA reads TGTGCCAGCAGTTTAAGGGGGAGCTCCTATAATTCACCCCTCCACTTT.

V and J are TRBV9 and TRBJ1-2; 9 nucleotides match TRBD1. V lost 4 bases to trimming and J lost 10 bases; unmatched junction nucleotides: 14. Germline CDR1 is SGDLS and CDR2 is YYNGEE. This CDR3 is 15 amino acids long. CDR3: CASSPRGTGLGDYTF. CDR3 coding DNA: TGTGCCAGCAGCCCACGAGGGACAGGGCTTGGCGACTACACCTTC.

This sequence joins TRBV30 and TRBJ1-3; weak D call: TRBD1 (5 bases). Germline CDR1 is GTSNPN and CDR2 is SVGIG (reference sequence). The CDR3 runs to 13 residues. V was pared by 1 base and J by 4 bases, with 8 bases between. Here the CDR3 reads CAWSGGAGNTIYF. CDR3 coding DNA: TGTGCCTGGAGTGGAGGGGCCGGAAACACCATATATTTT. Together with reference TRBV30 and TRBJ1-3, the CDR3 gives the full variable domain: SQTIHQWPATLVQPVGSPLSLECTVEGTSNPNLYWYRQAAGRGLQLLFYSVGIGQISSEVPQNLSASRPQDRQFILSSKKLLLSDSGFYLCAWSGGAGNTIYFGEGSWLTVV.

The gene calls are TRBV5-1 and TRBJ1-1; perhaps TRBD1 as D (5 bases). CDR1 and CDR2 from the germline V gene are SGHRS and YFSETQ. The germline V and J ends were trimmed by 0 bases and 0 bases, with 9 bases remaining between them. The CDR3 is 15 amino acids. In DNA, the CDR3 is TGCGCCAGCAGCTTGGACAGGAGCCTGAACACTGAAGCTTTCTTT. The encoded protein is CASSLDRSLNTEAFF.

The gene calls are TRBV9 and TRBJ1-5, with 12 bases fitting TRBD1. Germline CDR1 is SGDLS and CDR2 is YYNGEE. J was trimmed by 3 bases and V by 4 bases; bases with no gene match: 5. The CDR3 has 16 amino acids. The CDR3 DNA sequence: TGTGCCAGCAGCCCCGGGACAGGGGGCCTCAATCAGCCCCAGCATTTT. This sequence encodes CASSPGTGGLNQPQHF.

CDR3 amino acids: CSAPLSNTEAFF. DNA of the CDR3: TGCAGCGCCCCTCTTTCGAACACTGAAGCTTTCTTT. The chain has TRBV29-1 and TRBJ1-1, with unresolved D. Germline V gives CDR1 SQVTM, CDR2 ANQGSEA. The germline V and J ends were trimmed by 7 bases and 1 base, with 10 bases remaining between them. The CDR3 extends over 12 amino acids.

The V and J genes are TRBV4-1 and TRBJ1-2; D possibly corresponds to TRBD1 (6 bases). Germline V lookup: CDR1 MGHRA, CDR2 YSYEKL. Trimming took 1 base from V and 1 from J, leaving 10 bases between them. The CDR3 contains 15 residues. CDR3 DNA sequence: TGCGCCAGCAGCCAAGGGGGAGGGGGTAACTATGGCTACACCTTC. Translated: CASSQGGGGNYGYTF.

The chain combines TRBV6-6 with TRBJ2-2, with 11 bases lining up with TRBD1. Germline CDR1 and CDR2: MNHNY and SVGAGI (reference sequence). The CDR3 consists of 14 residues. The CDR3 sequence: CVAWDRGDTGELFF. In nucleotides, the CDR3 is TGTGTCGCGTGGGACAGGGGGGACACCGGGGAGCTGTTTTTT.

The chain couples TRBV5-6 to TRBJ1-1; no clear D. The CDR3 spans 12 residues. V shed 4 bases and J shed 7 bases, with 11 bases lying between them. Per germline, CDR1 SGHDT and CDR2 YYEEEE. CDR3 bases: TGTGCCAGCAGCAGGAGACACATTGAAGCTTTCTTT. Its translation is CASSRRHIEAFF.